This T cell receptor (beta chain) appears in the sequencing data of a study of T-cell memory formation after mild COVID-19. Study conclusions and caveats: Contracting clones from day 15 to 85 showed balanced CD4/CD8; later expanders favored CD4+.

This CDR3 is 15 amino acids long. J lost 7 bases, V lost 1 base, and 7 bases had no gene match. The germline CDR1 and CDR2 sequences are SGHTA and FQGNSA. Notes on this clonotype: What it binds is unknown.

TCRdb independently ran MiXCR on the 5' RACE reads; one entry per CDR3 protein. The sample contains about 170,000 distinct CDR3 sequences, 10% to 15% of which appear only once. The sample consisted of PBMCs or a T cell subset sorted from them (not recorded which). The rearrangement joins TRBV7-2 to TRBJ1-5; 7 bases fit TRBD1. The sequence came from a man aged 18 to 35 who had mild COVID-19 (a few samples of this study predate the infection). Cell type and time point are not known. Written as DNA, the CDR3 is TGTGCCAGCAGCTTAGTAGTCAGGGGGGGCCAGCCCCAGCATTTT. This codes for CASSLVVRGGQPQHF.